This TCR beta chain was retrieved from a study of patients and donors after allogeneic stem cell transplantation. V gave up 0 bases and J gave up 4 bases, with 14 bases separating them. In germline, CDR1 is MGHRA, CDR2 YSYEKL. This CDR3 has 16 residues. TCRdb reprocessed the RT-PCR reads with MiXCR, giving one entry per CDR3 protein. The repertoire includes more than 850,000 distinct CDR3 sequences, approximately 18% of them detected once, and 5.5% to 6.5% sits in the top ten. The sequence was obtained from a human donor who was either an allogeneic HSCT recipient or a stem cell or donor lymphocyte infusion donor (not recorded which). It is not recorded whose cells these are; they may come from a transplant donor. The chain is built from TRBV4-1 and TRBJ2-3; D might be TRBD2 (5 bases). The specimen was blood, either unsorted or a sorted T cell fraction (not recorded which). As DNA, the CDR3 is TGCGCCAGCAGCCAAGATCCCGGGGTCTCGGCAGATACGCAGTATTTT. It specifies CASSQDPGVSADTQYF.